A selection of T cell receptor beta chains follows, all from one sample in a study of blood T cell repertoires in COVID-19. Sequenced by immunoSEQ multiplex PCR; TCRdb stores in-frame clones only, minus some. The sample yields about 210,000 clones, roughly four fifths seen once. The sample was peripheral blood. Every receptor here comes from a woman in her thirties or forties with acute or convalescent COVID-19. Both conserved end residues are part of each CDR3. A D gene is named only where the DNA matches it firmly. Expanded clones are given a class, and other clones once, few, many or no size at all.

CDR3 length	V gene	J gene	D gene	clone size	CDR3 protein	CDR3 DNA
11	TRBV20-1	TRBJ1-1	.	.	CSARLGSGAFF	TGCAGTGCTAGATTAGGTTCCGGGGCTTTCTTT
16	TRBV15	TRBJ2-7	TRBD2	.	CATSREKLAGAIEQYF	TGTGCCACCAGCAGAGAGAAGCTAGCGGGAGCGATTGAGCAGTACTTC
15	TRBV2	TRBJ1-3	.	.	CASSAVRTAGNTIYF	TGTGCCAGCAGTGCCGTCAGGACAGCAGGAAACACCATATATTTT
16	TRBV6-5	TRBJ2-2	TRBD1	.	CASSYLGQGTMGELFF	TGTGCCAGCAGTTACCTTGGACAGGGGACAATGGGGGAGCTGTTTTTT
13	TRBV2	TRBJ2-1	TRBD2	.	CASSPSGVNEQFF	TGTGCCAGCAGCCCCAGCGGGGTCAATGAGCAGTTCTTC
17	TRBV18	TRBJ2-3	TRBD2	.	CASSPKPVAGLTDTQYF	TGTGCCAGCTCACCAAAACCTGTAGCGGGTCTCACAGATACGCAGTATTTT
15	TRBV18	TRBJ1-5	TRBD1	.	CASSPLGQGNQPQHF	TGTGCCAGCTCACCACTGGGACAGGGGAATCAGCCCCAGCATTTT
16	TRBV6-2/TRBV6-3	TRBJ2-2	TRBD2	few	CASSLFGGSGTGELFF	TGTGCCAGCAGTCTTTTCGGCGGGAGCGGGACCGGGGAGCTGTTTTTT
14	TRBV5-1	TRBJ1-4	.	.	CASSLEGRGEKLFF	TGCGCCAGCAGCTTGGAGGGGAGGGGAGAAAAACTGTTTTTT
14	TRBV6-5	TRBJ2-3	.	.	CASSPGFSTDTQYF	TGTGCCAGCAGTCCGGGTTTTAGCACAGATACGCAGTATTTT
13	TRBV27	TRBJ1-1	TRBD1	.	CASRRTGPAEAFF	TGTGCCAGCAGGCGGACAGGACCTGCTGAAGCTTTCTTT
17	TRBV9	TRBJ2-3	TRBD2	.	CASSAHPAGGMTDTQYF	TGTGCCAGCAGCGCCCACCCAGCGGGAGGGATGACAGATACGCAGTATTTT
14	TRBV6-5	TRBJ2-2	.	few	CASSSFGGTGELFF	TGTGCCAGCAGTTCTTTCGGGGGAACCGGGGAGCTGTTTTTT
15	TRBV7-2	TRBJ2-2	.	.	CASSLLAPNTGELFF	TGTGCCAGCAGCTTACTGGCACCGAACACCGGGGAGCTGTTTTTT
15	TRBV21-1	TRBJ1-5	.	.	CASSKEIRGNQPQHF	TGTGCCAGCAGCAAAGAGATCCGGGGGAATCAGCCCCAGCATTTT
18	TRBV10-2	TRBJ1-3	TRBD1	.	CASSARTGGAGSGNTIYF	TGCGCCAGCAGCGCTCGGACAGGGGGCGCCGGCTCTGGAAACACCATATATTTT
15	TRBV6-6	TRBJ1-1	.	.	CASSLGRPSRGEAFF	TGTGCCAGCAGCTTAGGCCGACCTTCTAGGGGGGAAGCTTTCTTT
17	TRBV11-2	TRBJ2-3	TRBD2	.	CASSRHLAGGPPDTQYF	TGTGCCAGCAGCCGACACCTAGCGGGGGGGCCCCCAGATACGCAGTATTTT
13	TRBV5-4	TRBJ1-2	.	.	CASRVGGLYGYTF	TGTGCCAGCCGAGTCGGGGGGCTCTATGGCTACACCTTC
14	TRBV19	TRBJ1-2	.	once	CASSIAGGRYGYTF	TGTGCCAGTAGTATAGCCGGGGGTCGCTATGGCTACACCTTC
15	TRBV7-2	TRBJ2-5	TRBD2	.	CASSFSSGSGETQYF	TGTGCCAGCAGCTTTAGCAGCGGGAGTGGGGAGACCCAGTACTTC
14	TRBV14	TRBJ2-2	.	.	CASSQTGNTGELFF	TGTGCCAGCAGCCAAACAGGGAACACCGGGGAGCTGTTTTTT
15	TRBV7-7	TRBJ2-7	.	few	CASSLDAGEGYEQYF	TGTGCCAGCAGTTTGGACGCAGGGGAGGGATACGAGCAGTACTTC
12	TRBV6-2/TRBV6-3	TRBJ2-7	.	.	CASSGTPEEQYF	TGTGCCAGCAGTGGGACTCCGGAGGAGCAGTACTTC
12	TRBV29-1	TRBJ2-7	TRBD1	.	CSGGTGPYEQYF	TGCAGCGGCGGGACAGGCCCCTACGAGCAGTACTTC
15	TRBV30	TRBJ1-6	.	.	CAWSASTGRNSPLHF	TGTGCCTGGAGTGCGTCTACAGGCCGTAATTCACCCCTCCACTTT
15	TRBV6-5	TRBJ1-6	TRBD1	.	CASSSTGTGDRALHF	TGTGCCAGCAGTTCTACCGGGACAGGAGATAGAGCCCTCCACTTT
13	TRBV4-3	TRBJ1-2	.	.	CASSLLGGAGYTF	TGCGCCAGCAGCCTTCTAGGGGGGGCCGGCTACACCTTC
13	TRBV10-2	TRBJ2-7	.	.	CASNTDSSYEQYF	TGCGCCAGCAATACCGACAGCTCCTACGAGCAGTACTTC
16	TRBV9	TRBJ2-7	TRBD2	once	CASSPRGTSGLYEQYF	TGTGCCAGCAGCCCCCGGGGGACTAGCGGACTATACGAGCAGTACTTC
16	TRBV12-5	TRBJ2-7	TRBD2	.	CASRDYEFAGVYEQYF	TGTGCTAGCAGGGACTATGAGTTCGCGGGGGTGTACGAGCAGTACTTC
14	TRBV24-1	TRBJ1-2	.	.	CATSDPRTENGYTF	TGTGCCACCAGTGACCCAAGGACAGAGAATGGCTACACCTTC
17	TRBV9	TRBJ2-1	TRBD2	.	CASSVDLLAGIRNEQFF	TGTGCCAGCAGCGTAGACCTACTAGCGGGGATCAGGAATGAGCAGTTCTTC
14	TRBV19	TRBJ2-1	TRBD2	.	CASSIAGLADEQFF	TGTGCCAGTAGTATCGCGGGACTAGCGGATGAGCAGTTCTTC